A selection of T cell receptor beta chains follows, all from one sample in a study of shared clonotypes between healthy human individuals. Libraries were prepared by immunoSEQ multiplex PCR; TCRdb keeps only in-frame clonotypes and omits some of them. The data contain hundreds of thousands of clones, 95% to 97% of them seen just once; the ten biggest clones take up 0.095% to 0.13%. Sequenced input: naive CD8+ T cells sorted from blood. These receptor sequences come from a woman aged 30 to 39 in good health. CDR3s leave out the opening cysteine and the closing phenylalanine or tryptophan. The order of the fields is CDR3 protein, V gene, J gene.

CDR3 protein: ASSPLAGGSYEQY; V gene: TRBV28; J gene: TRBJ2-7
CDR3 protein: ASSFLLTSYNEQF; V gene: TRBV28; J gene: TRBJ2-1
CDR3 protein: SPGTGTYNEQF; V gene: TRBV29-1; J gene: TRBJ2-1
CDR3 protein: ASSEYKQF; V gene: TRBV6-1; J gene: TRBJ2-1
CDR3 protein: ASSLTAAGHEQY; V gene: TRBV27; J gene: TRBJ2-7
CDR3 protein: ASSLRGGDTQY; V gene: TRBV11-2; J gene: TRBJ2-3
CDR3 protein: ASSFSTGEEAF; V gene: TRBV27; J gene: TRBJ1-1
CDR3 protein: ASSLRGSDYEQY; V gene: TRBV4-1; J gene: TRBJ2-7
CDR3 protein: ASRDPDSTDTEAF; V gene: TRBV2; J gene: TRBJ1-1
CDR3 protein: ASSIGVVGRGSYNEQF; V gene: TRBV19; J gene: TRBJ2-1
CDR3 protein: ASRGGDSPLH; V gene: TRBV13; J gene: TRBJ1-6
CDR3 protein: ASSFPSNEQF; V gene: TRBV7-9; J gene: TRBJ2-1
CDR3 protein: ASSQDLNTEAF; V gene: TRBV14; J gene: TRBJ1-1
CDR3 protein: ASSEFFGREQY; V gene: TRBV27; J gene: TRBJ2-7
CDR3 protein: ASRATSGHTYNEQF; V gene: TRBV4-1; J gene: TRBJ2-1
CDR3 protein: ASSGTGGYEQY; V gene: TRBV5-1; J gene: TRBJ2-7